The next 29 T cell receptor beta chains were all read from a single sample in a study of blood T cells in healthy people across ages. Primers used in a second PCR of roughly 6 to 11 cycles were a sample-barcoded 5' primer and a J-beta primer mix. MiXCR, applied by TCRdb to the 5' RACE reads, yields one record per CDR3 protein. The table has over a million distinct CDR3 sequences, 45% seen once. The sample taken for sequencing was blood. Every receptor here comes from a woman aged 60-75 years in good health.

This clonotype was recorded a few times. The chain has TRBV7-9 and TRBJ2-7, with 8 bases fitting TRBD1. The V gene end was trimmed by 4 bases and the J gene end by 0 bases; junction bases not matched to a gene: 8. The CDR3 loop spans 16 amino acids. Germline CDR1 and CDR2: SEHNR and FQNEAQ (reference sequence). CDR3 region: CASSSKGQESSYEQYF. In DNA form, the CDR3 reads TGTGCCAGCAGCTCCAAGGGACAGGAGAGCTCCTACGAGCAGTACTTC.

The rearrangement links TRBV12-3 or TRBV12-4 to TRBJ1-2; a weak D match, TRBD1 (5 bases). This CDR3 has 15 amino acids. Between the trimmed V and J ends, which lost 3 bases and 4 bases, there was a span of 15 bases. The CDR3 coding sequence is TGTGCCAGCAGTTTTTTTGCAGGGACGGGCTATGGCTACACCTTC. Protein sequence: CASSFFAGTGYGYTF.

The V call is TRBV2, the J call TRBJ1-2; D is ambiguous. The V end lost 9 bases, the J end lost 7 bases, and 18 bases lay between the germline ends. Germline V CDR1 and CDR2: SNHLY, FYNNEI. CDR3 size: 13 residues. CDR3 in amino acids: CASSRSSLSGYTF. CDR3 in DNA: TGTGCCAGTTCCCGATCCTCTCTGAGTGGCTACACCTTC. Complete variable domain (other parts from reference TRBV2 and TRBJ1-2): EPEVTQTPSHQVTQMGQEVILRCVPISNHLYFYWYRQILGQKVEFLVSFYNNEISEKSEIFDDQFSVERPDGSNFTLKIRSTKLEDSAMYFCASSRSSLSGYTFGSGTRLTVV.

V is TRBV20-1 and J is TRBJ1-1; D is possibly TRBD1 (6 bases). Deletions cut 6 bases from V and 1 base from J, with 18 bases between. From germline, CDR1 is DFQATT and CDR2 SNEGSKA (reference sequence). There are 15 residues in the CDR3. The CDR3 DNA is TGCAGTGCAAAAAGACCGGGACAACGGAACACTGAAGCTTTCTTT. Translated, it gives CSAKRPGQRNTEAFF.

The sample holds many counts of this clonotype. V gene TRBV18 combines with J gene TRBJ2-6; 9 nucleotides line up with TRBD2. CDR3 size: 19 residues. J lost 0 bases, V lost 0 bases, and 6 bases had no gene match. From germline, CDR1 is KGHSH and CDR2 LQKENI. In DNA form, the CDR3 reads TGTGCCAGCTCACCACCGAAAGCGGGAGGCCTCTCTGGGGCCAACGTCCTGACTTTC. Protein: CASSPPKAGGLSGANVLTF.

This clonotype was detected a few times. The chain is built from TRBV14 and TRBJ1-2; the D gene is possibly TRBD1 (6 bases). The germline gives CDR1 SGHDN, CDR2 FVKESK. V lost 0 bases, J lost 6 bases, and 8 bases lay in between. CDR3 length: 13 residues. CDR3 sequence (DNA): TGTGCCAGCAGCCAAGATCAGGGGAATGGCTACACCTTC. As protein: CASSQDQGNGYTF. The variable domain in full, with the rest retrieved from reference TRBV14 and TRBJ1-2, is EAGVTQFPSHSVIEKGQTVTLRCDPISGHDNLYWYRRVMGKEIKFLLHFVKESKQDESGMPNNRFLAERTGGTYSTLKVQPAELEDSGVYFCASSQDQGNGYTFGSGTRLTVV.

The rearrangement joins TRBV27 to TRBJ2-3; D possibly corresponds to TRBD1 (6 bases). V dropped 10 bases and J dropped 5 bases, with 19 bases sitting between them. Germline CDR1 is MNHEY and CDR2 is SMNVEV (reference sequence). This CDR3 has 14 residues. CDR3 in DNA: TGTGCCACCCGACCATGGGGGCGAGGAGATACGCAGTATTTT. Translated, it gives CATRPWGRGDTQYF.

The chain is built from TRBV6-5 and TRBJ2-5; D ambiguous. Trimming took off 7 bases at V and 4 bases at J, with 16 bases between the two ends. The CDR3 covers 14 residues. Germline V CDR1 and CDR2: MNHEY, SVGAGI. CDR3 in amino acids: CASKLAQVAETQYF. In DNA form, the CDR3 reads TGTGCCAGCAAGTTAGCCCAGGTAGCAGAGACCCAGTACTTC.

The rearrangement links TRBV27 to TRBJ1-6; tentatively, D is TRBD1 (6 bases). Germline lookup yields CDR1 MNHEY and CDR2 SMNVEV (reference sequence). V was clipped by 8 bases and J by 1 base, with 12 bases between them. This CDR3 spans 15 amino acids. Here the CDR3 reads CASGPQGSYNSPLHF. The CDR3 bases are TGTGCCAGCGGACCACAGGGTTCCTATAATTCACCCCTCCACTTT.

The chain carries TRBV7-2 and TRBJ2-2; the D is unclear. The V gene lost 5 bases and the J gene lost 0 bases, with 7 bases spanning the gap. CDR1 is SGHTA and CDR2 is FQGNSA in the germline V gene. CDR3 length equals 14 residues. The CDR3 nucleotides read TGTGCCAGCAGCACCGACGCGAACACCGGGGAGCTGTTTTTT. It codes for CASSTDANTGELFF.

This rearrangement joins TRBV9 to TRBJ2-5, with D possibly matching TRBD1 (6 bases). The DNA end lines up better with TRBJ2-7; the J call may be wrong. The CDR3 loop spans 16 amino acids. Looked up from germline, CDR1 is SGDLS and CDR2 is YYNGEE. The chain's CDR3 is CASSPGSGRGGYEQYF. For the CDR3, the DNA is TGTGCCAGCAGCCCGGGGTCAGGGAGAGGGGGCTACGAGCAGTACTTC.

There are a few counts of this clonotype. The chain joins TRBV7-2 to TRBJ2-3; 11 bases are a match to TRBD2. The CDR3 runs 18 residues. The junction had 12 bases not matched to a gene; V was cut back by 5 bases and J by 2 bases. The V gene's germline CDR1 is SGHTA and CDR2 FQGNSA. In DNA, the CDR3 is TGTGCCAGCAGCGTTACTAGCGGGAGCCTTTCAATCACAGATACGCAGTATTTT. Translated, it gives CASSVTSGSLSITDTQYF.

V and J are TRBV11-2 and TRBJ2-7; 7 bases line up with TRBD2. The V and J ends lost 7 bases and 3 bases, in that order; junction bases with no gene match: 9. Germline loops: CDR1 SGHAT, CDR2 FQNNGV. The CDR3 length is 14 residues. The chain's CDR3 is CASNLRGGVYEQYF. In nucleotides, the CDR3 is TGTGCCAGCAACCTGAGGGGAGGGGTCTACGAGCAGTACTTC. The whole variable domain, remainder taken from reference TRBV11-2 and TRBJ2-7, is EAGVAQSPRYKIIEKRQSVAFWCNPISGHATLYWYQQILGQGPKLLIQFQNNGVVDDSQLPKDRFSAERLKGVDSTLKIQPAKLEDSAVYLCASNLRGGVYEQYFGPGTRLTVT.

CDR3 loop: CASSRTGTGGAGGNTIYF. The CDR3 DNA follows: TGTGCCAGCAGCCGAACCGGGACAGGGGGCGCAGGTGGAAACACCATATATTTT. The chain links TRBV14 to TRBJ1-3; 12 bases align to TRBD1. Germline CDR1 is SGHDN and CDR2 is FVKESK. This CDR3 is built from 18 residues. V was pared by 4 bases and J by 3 bases, with 10 bases of the junction left unmatched.

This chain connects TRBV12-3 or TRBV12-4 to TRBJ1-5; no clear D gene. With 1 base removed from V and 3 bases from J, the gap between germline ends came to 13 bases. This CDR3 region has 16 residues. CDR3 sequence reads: CASSLDPQVINQPQHF. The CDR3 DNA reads TGTGCCAGCAGTTTAGACCCGCAGGTGATCAATCAGCCCCAGCATTTT.

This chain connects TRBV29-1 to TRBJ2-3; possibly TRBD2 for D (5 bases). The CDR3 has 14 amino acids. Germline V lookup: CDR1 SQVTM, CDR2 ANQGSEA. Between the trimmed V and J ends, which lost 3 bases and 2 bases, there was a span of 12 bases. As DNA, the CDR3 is TGCAGCGTTGATATGGGAGCGTTCACAGATACGCAGTATTTT. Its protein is CSVDMGAFTDTQYF.

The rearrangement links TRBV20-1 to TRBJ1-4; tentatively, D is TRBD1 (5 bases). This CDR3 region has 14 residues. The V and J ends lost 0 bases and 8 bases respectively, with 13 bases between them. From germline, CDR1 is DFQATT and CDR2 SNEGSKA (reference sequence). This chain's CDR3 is CSARDRGVGEKLFF. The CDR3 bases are TGCAGTGCTAGAGATCGGGGGGTGGGAGAAAAACTGTTTTTT.

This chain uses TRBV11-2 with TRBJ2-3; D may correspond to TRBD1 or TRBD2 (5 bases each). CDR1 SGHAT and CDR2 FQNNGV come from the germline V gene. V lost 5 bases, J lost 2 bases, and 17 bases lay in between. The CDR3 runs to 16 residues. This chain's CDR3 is CASSGGSDRYTDTQYF. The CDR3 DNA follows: TGTGCCAGCAGCGGGGGTAGTGACAGATACACAGATACGCAGTATTTT. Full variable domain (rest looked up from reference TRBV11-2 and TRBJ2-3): EAGVAQSPRYKIIEKRQSVAFWCNPISGHATLYWYQQILGQGPKLLIQFQNNGVVDDSQLPKDRFSAERLKGVDSTLKIQPAKLEDSAVYLCASSGGSDRYTDTQYFGPGTRLTVL.

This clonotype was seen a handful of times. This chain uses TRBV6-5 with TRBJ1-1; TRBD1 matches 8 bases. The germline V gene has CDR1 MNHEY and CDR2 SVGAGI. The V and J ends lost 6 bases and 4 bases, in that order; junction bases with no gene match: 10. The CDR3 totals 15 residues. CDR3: CASSPLTGVVTEAFF. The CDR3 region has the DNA TGTGCCAGCAGCCCCCTGACAGGGGTGGTCACTGAAGCTTTCTTT.

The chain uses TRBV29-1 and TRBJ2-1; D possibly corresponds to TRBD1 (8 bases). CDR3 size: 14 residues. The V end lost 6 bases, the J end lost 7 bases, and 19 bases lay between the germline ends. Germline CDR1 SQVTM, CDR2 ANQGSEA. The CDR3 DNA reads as TGCAGCGTCCAGGGGGCGGGGGCCGGTAATGAGCAGTTCTTC. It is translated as CSVQGAGAGNEQFF.

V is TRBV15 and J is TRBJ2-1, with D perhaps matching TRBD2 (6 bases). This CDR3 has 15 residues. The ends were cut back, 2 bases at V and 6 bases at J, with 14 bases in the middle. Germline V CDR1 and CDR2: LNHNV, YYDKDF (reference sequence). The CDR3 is CATSRPGLHSNEQFF. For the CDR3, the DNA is TGTGCCACCAGCAGACCCGGACTACACAGCAATGAGCAGTTCTTC. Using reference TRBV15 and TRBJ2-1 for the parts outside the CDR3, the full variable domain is DAMVIQNPRYQVTQFGKPVTLSCSQTLNHNVMYWYQQKSSQAPKLLFHYYDKDFNNEADTPDNFQSRRPNTSFCFLDIRSPGLGDTAMYLCATSRPGLHSNEQFFGPGTRLTVL.

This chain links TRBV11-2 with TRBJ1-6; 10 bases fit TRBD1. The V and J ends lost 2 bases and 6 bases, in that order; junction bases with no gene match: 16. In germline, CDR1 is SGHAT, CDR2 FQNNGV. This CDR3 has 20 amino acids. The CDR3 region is CASSLMILNQGQGVNSPLHF. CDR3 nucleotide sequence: TGTGCCAGCAGCTTAATGATCTTGAATCAAGGACAGGGGGTTAATTCACCCCTCCACTTT.

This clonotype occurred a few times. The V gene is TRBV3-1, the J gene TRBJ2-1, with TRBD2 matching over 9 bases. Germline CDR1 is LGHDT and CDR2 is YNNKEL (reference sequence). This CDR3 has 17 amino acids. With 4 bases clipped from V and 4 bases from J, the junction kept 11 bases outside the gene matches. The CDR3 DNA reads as TGTGCCAGCAGCCCCGTTGGTAGCGGGGGTTCATACAATGAGCAGTTCTTC. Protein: CASSPVGSGGSYNEQFF.

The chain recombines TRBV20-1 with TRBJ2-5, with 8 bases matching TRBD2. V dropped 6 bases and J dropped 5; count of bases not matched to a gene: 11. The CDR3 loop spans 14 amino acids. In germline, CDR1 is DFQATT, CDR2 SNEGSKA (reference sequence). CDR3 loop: CSASGGGLLETQYF. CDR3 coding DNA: TGCAGTGCCTCCGGGGGGGGCTTGTTGGAGACCCAGTACTTC.

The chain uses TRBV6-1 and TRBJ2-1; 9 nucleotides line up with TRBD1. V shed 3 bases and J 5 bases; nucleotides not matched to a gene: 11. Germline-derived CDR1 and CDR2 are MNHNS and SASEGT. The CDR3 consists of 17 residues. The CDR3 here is CASSEFRDRARDNEQFF. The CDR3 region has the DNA TGTGCCAGCAGTGAGTTCCGGGACAGGGCTAGGGACAATGAGCAGTTCTTC.

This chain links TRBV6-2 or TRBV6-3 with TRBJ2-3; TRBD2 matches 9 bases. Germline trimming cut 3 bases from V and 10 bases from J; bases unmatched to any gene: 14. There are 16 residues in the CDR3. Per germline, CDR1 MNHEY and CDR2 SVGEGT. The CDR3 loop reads CASSYPSASGTDAQYF. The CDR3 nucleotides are TGTGCCAGCAGTTATCCTTCGGCTAGCGGGACGGATGCGCAGTATTTT.

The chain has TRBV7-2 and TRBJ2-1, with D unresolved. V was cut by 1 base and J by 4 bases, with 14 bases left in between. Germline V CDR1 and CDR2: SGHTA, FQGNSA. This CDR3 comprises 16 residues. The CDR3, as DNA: TGTGCCAGCAGCTTAGTGGTCGACCATCAGTACAATGAGCAGTTCTTC. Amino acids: CASSLVVDHQYNEQFF. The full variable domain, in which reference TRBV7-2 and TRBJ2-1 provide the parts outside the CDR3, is GAGVSQSPSNKVTEKGKDVELRCDPISGHTALYWYRQSLGQGLEFLIYFQGNSAPDKSGLPSDRFSAERTGGSVSTLTIQRTQQEDSAVYLCASSLVVDHQYNEQFFGPGTRLTVL.

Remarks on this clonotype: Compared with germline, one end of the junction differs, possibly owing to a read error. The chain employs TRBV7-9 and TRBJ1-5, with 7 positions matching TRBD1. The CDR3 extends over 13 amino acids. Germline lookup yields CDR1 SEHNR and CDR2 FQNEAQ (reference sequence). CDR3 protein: CAGSLGGYQPQHF. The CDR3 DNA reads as TGTGCCGGCAGCTTAGGGGGCTACCAGCCCCAGCATTTT.

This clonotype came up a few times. The CDR3 spells CSVEYGGGNIQYF. The CDR3 region has the DNA TGCAGCGTTGAATATGGAGGTGGTAACATTCAGTACTTC. The chain links TRBV29-1 to TRBJ2-4, with TRBD2 as a possible D gene (5 bases). The CDR3 spans 13 residues. Trimming took 2 bases from V and 7 from J, leaving 12 bases between them. The germline V gene has CDR1 SQVTM and CDR2 ANQGSEA.